This T cell receptor beta chain was recovered during a study of shared clonotypes between healthy human individuals. The assay was immunoSEQ multiplex PCR, and TCRdb's table has in-frame clones only and misses some. The sample records around 550,000 clones, 85% to 95% being singletons. Concerning this clone itself: Its antigen is currently unknown.

Findings and caveats of the study: Larger estimated richness was generally seen in naive subsets than in memory subsets.

Germline assignment: CDR1 MDHEN and CDR2 SYDVKM. Trimming left V 5 bases short and J 6 bases short, with 11 bases between. The CDR3 is 12 residues long. CD45RO negativity and positive selection for CCR7 defined naive CD8 cells, a population that excluded terminally differentiated effector memory CD45RA+ cells. V gene TRBV28 combines with J gene TRBJ2-7, with D possibly being TRBD1 (6 bases). The receptor was derived from a woman aged 25 to 39 in good health. The material sequenced was naive CD8+ T cells sorted from blood. The CDR3 coding sequence is TGTGCCAGCAGTCGGACAGACCCCGAGCAGTACTTC. Residues: CASSRTDPEQYF.